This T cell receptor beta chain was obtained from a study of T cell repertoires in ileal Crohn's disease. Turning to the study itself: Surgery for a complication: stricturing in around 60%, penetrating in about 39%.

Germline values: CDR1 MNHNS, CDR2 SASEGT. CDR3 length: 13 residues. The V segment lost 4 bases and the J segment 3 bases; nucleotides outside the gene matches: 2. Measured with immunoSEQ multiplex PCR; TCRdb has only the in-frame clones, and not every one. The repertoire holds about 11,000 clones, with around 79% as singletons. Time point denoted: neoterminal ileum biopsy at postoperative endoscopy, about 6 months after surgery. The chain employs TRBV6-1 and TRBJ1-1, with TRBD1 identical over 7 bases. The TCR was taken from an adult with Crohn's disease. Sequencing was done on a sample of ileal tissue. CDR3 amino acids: CASSAGQYTEAFF. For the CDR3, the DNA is TGTGCCAGCAGTGCGGGACAGTACACTGAAGCTTTCTTT.